Shown below are 16 T cell receptor beta chains from a single sample sequenced in a study of blood T cell repertoires in COVID-19 (dated by TCRdb to the early 2020s). The library was built by means of the immunoSEQ multiplex PCR assay. The immuneACCESS repertoire file appears here via TCRdb, limited to in-frame rearrangements. These files lack a portion of the clones; in checked studies, under half of the deficit traces to unresolved V genes, and the cause of the others is not known. In this sample the table shows approximately 250,000 clones, roughly 91% of which occur a single time. The ten biggest clones cover roughly 0.89% of the sample. The sample comprised peripheral blood. These receptors came from a man under 40 with COVID-19, enrolled during active disease.

This clone was observed a single time. Here the CDR3 DNA reads TGTGCCAGCAGCTTACAGGGTGTCAACGAGCAGTACTTC. Amino acid sequence: CASSLQGVNEQYF. The rearrangement uses TRBV7-9 and TRBJ2-7, with D possibly matching TRBD1 (5 bases). The CDR3 extends over 13 amino acids. Germline V lookup: CDR1 SEHNR, CDR2 FQNEAQ (reference sequence). V gave up 2 bases and J gave up 5 bases, with 10 bases separating them. Drawing the rest from reference TRBV7-9 and TRBJ2-7, the complete variable domain is DTGVSQNPRHKITKRGQNVTFRCDPISEHNRLYWYRQTLGQGPEFLTYFQNEAQLEKSRLLSDRFSAERPKGSFSTLEIQRTEQGDSAMYLCASSLQGVNEQYFGPGTRLTVT.

The gene calls are TRBV3-1 (or the pseudogene TRBV3-2) and TRBJ2-1, with 7 bases aligning to TRBD2. This CDR3 has 13 amino acids. The germline gives CDR1 LGHDT, CDR2 YNNKEL (reference sequence). V was pared by 5 bases and J by 14 bases, with 12 bases of the junction left unmatched. In nucleotides, the CDR3 is TGTGCCAGCAGCTCTAACCCAGCGGGGAGGGAGTTCTTC. The encoded protein is CASSSNPAGREFF.

The chain combines TRBV29-1 with TRBJ2-5; tentative D call: TRBD2 (5 bases). Germline loops: CDR1 SQVTM, CDR2 ANQGSEA. There are 13 residues in the CDR3. Trimming removed 3 bases from V and 0 bases from J, with 8 bases in between. CDR3 in DNA: TGCAGCGTTGAGTCGGGGTACCAAGAGACCCAGTACTTC. This gives the protein CSVESGYQETQYF. The full variable domain, its missing parts supplied by reference TRBV29-1 and TRBJ2-5, is SAVISQKPSRDICQRGTSLTIQCQVDSQVTMMFWYRQQPGQSLTLIATANQGSEATYESGFVIDKFPISRPNLTFSTLTVSNMSPEDSSIYLCSVESGYQETQYFGPGTRLLVL.

This clone was detected only once. The chain is built from TRBV27 and TRBJ1-1; 7 bases map to TRBD1. Trimming at V came to 4 bases and at J to 3 bases, leaving 17 bases not matched to a gene. The germline V gene encodes CDR1 MNHEY and CDR2 SMNVEV (reference sequence). CDR3 length equals 18 residues. For the CDR3, the DNA is TGTGCCAGCAGTTACCAGACTATACCCCGGGACAGTTACACTGAAGCTTTCTTT. Amino acid sequence: CASSYQTIPRDSYTEAFF.

This chain connects TRBV12-3 or TRBV12-4 to TRBJ1-1; the D is unclear. The germline V and J ends were trimmed by 1 base and 4 bases, with 7 bases remaining between them. The CDR3 is 13 residues long. In DNA form, the CDR3 reads TGTGCCAGCAGTTTAGTTGCGGGCACTGAAGCTTTCTTT. Translated: CASSLVAGTEAFF.

This clone is a singleton in its sample. This sequence joins TRBV11-3 and TRBJ2-3; D remains ambiguous. V lost 4 bases and J 0 bases, leaving 5 bases between the germline ends. Germline values: CDR1 SGHNT, CDR2 YENEEA. The CDR3 contains 13 residues. The chain's CDR3 is CASSYGSTDTQYF. The CDR3 DNA is TGTGCCAGCAGCTACGGTAGCACAGATACGCAGTATTTT.

This clone has a single count. The chain links TRBV6-5 to TRBJ1-2; TRBD1 might be the D (6 bases). The CDR3 spans 13 residues. The germline V and J ends were trimmed by 5 bases and 8 bases, with 15 bases remaining between them. Germline loops: CDR1 MNHEY, CDR2 SVGAGI. The CDR3 is CASSPRGQGGYTF. In DNA, the CDR3 is TGTGCCAGCAGTCCCCGTGGGCAGGGGGGCTACACCTTC.

The chain joins TRBV27 to TRBJ1-4; D is perhaps TRBD1 (6 bases). CDR3 length: 14 amino acids. V was shortened by 4 bases and J by 8 bases, with 14 bases between the two germline ends. In germline, CDR1 is MNHEY, CDR2 SMNVEV (reference sequence). CDR3 amino acids: CASSSGQLGEKLFF. Written as DNA, the CDR3 is TGTGCCAGCAGTTCCGGACAGCTAGGAGAAAAACTGTTTTTT.

CDR3 coding DNA: TGCGCCAGCAGCCAAGCTACAGGAGCTGGAAACACCATATATTTT. Its translation is CASSQATGAGNTIYF. This chain joins TRBV4-1 and TRBJ1-3; D possibly corresponds to TRBD1 (5 bases). The CDR3 sequence is 15 residues long. Germline assignment: CDR1 MGHRA and CDR2 YSYEKL. V lost 1 base, J lost 2 bases, and 9 bases lay in between.

This clone occurred a few times. V is TRBV18 and J is TRBJ2-3; 9 bases align to TRBD1. Germline V gives CDR1 KGHSH, CDR2 LQKENI. J lost 1 base, V lost 4 bases, and 6 bases had no gene match. The CDR3 contains 16 residues. CDR3: CASSQQGAVGTDTQYF. The CDR3, as DNA: TGTGCCAGCTCACAACAGGGGGCGGTCGGCACAGATACGCAGTATTTT. The complete variable domain, with remaining parts taken from reference TRBV18 and TRBJ2-3, reads NAGVMQNPRHLVRRRGQEARLRCSPMKGHSHVYWYRQLPEEGLKFMVYLQKENIIDESGMPKERFSAEFPKEGPSILRIQQVVRGDSAAYFCASSQQGAVGTDTQYFGPGTRLTVL.

This chain uses TRBV6-5 with TRBJ1-2; TRBD1 is a possible D gene (6 bases). With 2 bases removed from V and 6 bases from J, the gap between germline ends came to 13 bases. Germline values: CDR1 MNHEY, CDR2 SVGAGI. This CDR3 spans 14 amino acids. CDR3 loop: CASSYLGAMNGYTF. Here the CDR3 DNA reads TGTGCCAGCAGTTACCTGGGGGCGATGAATGGCTACACCTTC.

The rearrangement uses TRBV3-1 (or the pseudogene TRBV3-2) and TRBJ1-6; D is undetermined. The germline V gene has CDR1 LGHDT and CDR2 YNNKEL (reference sequence). V lost 1 base and J 10 bases, leaving 11 bases between the germline ends. The CDR3 runs 14 residues. Here the CDR3 reads CASSQVRSQSPLHF. CDR3 sequence (DNA): TGTGCCAGCAGCCAAGTCCGGAGTCAATCACCCCTCCACTTT.

J is TRBJ2-5 and V is TRBV7-3; possibly TRBD2 for D (7 bases). This CDR3 spans 19 amino acids. The V gene lost 5 bases and the J gene lost 1 base, with 26 bases spanning the gap. Germline V gene sequence: CDR1 SGHTA, CDR2 FQGTGA. CDR3 protein: CASSPNGGGRGRLQETQYF. The DNA of the CDR3 is TGTGCCAGCAGCCCAAACGGGGGTGGGCGGGGGCGCCTCCAAGAGACCCAGTACTTC.

The chain has TRBV7-9 and TRBJ1-5; possible D gene TRBD1, 5 bases. Germline lookup yields CDR1 SEHNR and CDR2 FQNEAQ (reference sequence). Trimming pared 2 bases from V and 7 bases from J, leaving 12 bases between. CDR3 size: 14 residues. The CDR3 coding sequence is TGTGCCAGCAGCTTACAGGGATCGGAACAGCCCCAGCATTTT. It is translated as CASSLQGSEQPQHF.

The chain employs TRBV6-4 and TRBJ1-2; D not resolved. Germline V gene data show CDR1 as MRHNA and CDR2 as SNTAGT. The CDR3 consists of 14 residues. Between the trimmed V and J ends, which lost 0 bases and 7 bases, there was a span of 12 bases. The CDR3 sequence: CASSDSTVGFGYTF. For the CDR3, the DNA is TGTGCCAGCAGTGACTCAACAGTCGGTTTTGGCTACACCTTC.

The chain has TRBV18 and TRBJ1-5, with 8 nucleotides matching TRBD1. The CDR3 sequence is 18 residues long. CDR1 and CDR2 (germline): KGHSH, LQKENI. After removal of 4 bases from V and 2 bases from J, the junction contained 13 bases not matched to a gene. In nucleotides, the CDR3 is TGTGCCAGCTCACTAGGGTCCACCGGGACAGGAGGCAATCAGCCCCAGCATTTT. Its protein product is CASSLGSTGTGGNQPQHF.